The present TCR beta chain was sequenced within a study of blood T cells in healthy people across ages. CDR3 length: 15 amino acids. V was clipped by 6 bases and J by 5 bases, with 18 bases between them. This clonotype has at least ten counts. With a J-beta primer mix and a sample-barcoded 5' primer, a second PCR ran roughly 7 to 11 cycles. From the 5' RACE reads, TCRdb called clonotypes with MiXCR, one entry per CDR3 protein. Of fewer than 2,000,000 distinct CDR3 sequences in the sample, roughly a third were seen once. This TCR came from a woman aged 25-40 years in good health. The specimen was blood. The chain is built from TRBV12-3 or TRBV12-4 and TRBJ2-3, with a weak D call TRBD2 (6 bases). The CDR3 loop reads CASSPDYPEGDTQYF. The DNA for the CDR3 is TGTGCCAGCAGCCCGGACTACCCAGAGGGAGATACGCAGTATTTT.